These T cell receptor beta chains were read from a single sample in a study of patients and donors after allogeneic stem cell transplantation. From the RT-PCR reads, TCRdb called clonotypes with MiXCR, one entry per CDR3 protein. The data contain about 4,200 distinct CDR3 sequences, about a sixth of them singletons. Material: blood, either unsorted or a sorted T cell fraction (not recorded which). The source of these receptors is a human donor who was either an allogeneic HSCT recipient or a stem cell or donor lymphocyte infusion donor (not recorded which). It is not recorded whose cells these are; they may come from a transplant donor. CDR3s leave out the opening cysteine and the closing phenylalanine or tryptophan.

V gene: TRBV5-1; J gene: TRBJ2-5; CDR3 protein: ASSSATSGATQY
V gene: TRBV7-8; J gene: TRBJ1-2; CDR3 protein: ASSLARGRFYGYT
V gene: TRBV7-9; J gene: TRBJ1-1; CDR3 protein: ASELYSSTEAF
V gene: TRBV18; J gene: TRBJ2-4; CDR3 protein: ASSPRTLAGDNIQY
V gene: TRBV3-1; J gene: TRBJ2-6; CDR3 protein: ASSQDLFFGANVLT
V gene: TRBV5-1; J gene: TRBJ2-5; CDR3 protein: ASSLMVGETQY
V gene: TRBV27; J gene: TRBJ2-1; CDR3 protein: ASSHGLNEQF
V gene: TRBV6-5; J gene: TRBJ1-1; CDR3 protein: ASSTPRTGPDTEAF
V gene: TRBV5-5; J gene: TRBJ2-7; CDR3 protein: ASSSTGTSGVYEQY
V gene: TRBV18; J gene: TRBJ2-6; CDR3 protein: ASSYLRAGANVLT
V gene: TRBV5-4; J gene: TRBJ2-7; CDR3 protein: ASSRGLPWHYEQY
V gene: TRBV2; J gene: TRBJ2-1; CDR3 protein: ASSGVTAKQF
V gene: TRBV7-9; J gene: TRBJ1-2; CDR3 protein: ASSLGGQRHYGYT
V gene: TRBV5-1; J gene: TRBJ1-1; CDR3 protein: ASSLGKQGALGNTEAF
V gene: TRBV3-1; J gene: TRBJ2-3; CDR3 protein: ASSHQSPDTQY
V gene: TRBV29-1; J gene: TRBJ2-1; CDR3 protein: SVGVAGLRNEQF
V gene: TRBV27; J gene: TRBJ1-2; CDR3 protein: ASSLSAGNYGYT
V gene: TRBV3-1; J gene: TRBJ1-6; CDR3 protein: ASSPYNRGGESPLH
V gene: TRBV20-1; J gene: TRBJ1-4; CDR3 protein: SATRHSITTNEKLF
V gene: TRBV12-3/TRBV12-4; J gene: TRBJ1-1; CDR3 protein: ASSHTGAEAF
V gene: TRBV12-3/TRBV12-4; J gene: TRBJ2-7; CDR3 protein: ASSGSYEQY
V gene: TRBV4-1; J gene: TRBJ2-4; CDR3 protein: ASSQDTAGGLVNIQY
V gene: TRBV25-1; J gene: TRBJ1-1; CDR3 protein: ASSVSPLEAF
V gene: TRBV18; J gene: TRBJ2-7; CDR3 protein: ASSPVAAKDEQY
V gene: TRBV5-1; J gene: TRBJ1-2; CDR3 protein: ASSTIAGIYDYT
V gene: TRBV5-1; J gene: TRBJ2-2; CDR3 protein: ASRSGLTGELF
V gene: TRBV6-5; J gene: TRBJ1-6; CDR3 protein: ASSPYGRNSPLH
V gene: TRBV6-6; J gene: TRBJ2-1; CDR3 protein: ASSTDLFYNEQF
V gene: TRBV5-1; J gene: TRBJ2-5; CDR3 protein: ASSYNRGLQETQY